These 10 T cell receptor beta chains came from one sample sequenced in a study of blood T cell repertoires in COVID-19. Generated by immunoSEQ multiplex PCR, the TCRdb table keeps only in-frame clones and is missing some. The table records under 250,000 clones, about 89% of them present only once. Specimen: peripheral blood. Receptors originate from a woman aged 55-75 years who had recovered from COVID-19.

The chain combines TRBV7-3 with TRBJ1-5; D perhaps matches TRBD1 (5 bases). This CDR3 contains 13 residues. CDR1 and CDR2 (germline): SGHTA, FQGTGA. Trimming left V 4 bases short and J 7 bases short, with 11 bases between. The CDR3 region has the DNA TGTGCCAGCAGCTCCCAGGGCGGACAGCCCCAGCATTTT. Amino acids: CASSSQGGQPQHF.

The chain links TRBV27 to TRBJ2-2; D gene unclear. The CDR3 sequence is 15 residues long. V was pared by 2 bases and J by 0 bases, with 7 bases between. The germline V gene has CDR1 MNHEY and CDR2 SMNVEV (reference sequence). CDR3: CASSLPGTNTGELFF. In DNA, the CDR3 is TGTGCCAGCAGTTTACCAGGAACGAACACCGGGGAGCTGTTTTTT.

The chain has TRBV5-1 and TRBJ1-1; 10 bases agree with TRBD1. Germline lookup yields CDR1 SGHRS and CDR2 YFSETQ. The CDR3 is 14 residues long. Losses at the gene ends were 4 bases for V and 5 bases for J; bases not matched to a gene: 5. The CDR3 DNA reads as TGCGCCAGCAGCGGGGACAGGGGATGGACTGAAGCTTTCTTT. This encodes CASSGDRGWTEAFF.

The CDR3 spells CASSQVLRDRWETQYF. The CDR3 DNA sequence: TGCGCCAGCAGCCAAGTGTTGAGGGACAGGTGGGAGACCCAGTACTTC. The chain couples TRBV4-3 to TRBJ2-5, with TRBD1 matching 8 bases. The CDR3 is 16 residues long. V shed 1 base, J shed 5 bases, and the junction held 9 bases outside the gene matches. Germline V gene data show CDR1 as LGHNA and CDR2 as YSLEER.

This chain uses TRBV7-2 with TRBJ2-2; weak D call: TRBD2 (5 bases). Germline assignment: CDR1 SGHTA and CDR2 FQGNSA. This CDR3 contains 16 residues. Trimming cost V 0 bases and J 3 bases, with 11 bases left between them. CDR3 sequence reads: CASSLARGIHTGELFF. The CDR3 DNA reads as TGTGCCAGCAGCTTAGCGAGAGGGATACACACCGGGGAGCTGTTTTTT.

The genes are TRBV10-3 and TRBJ2-7, with a tentative D call TRBD2 (6 bases). The germline gives CDR1 ENHRY, CDR2 SYGVKD. The V and J ends lost 0 bases and 1 base respectively, with 13 bases between them. The CDR3 totals 16 residues. The chain's CDR3 is CAISESGGKPSYEQYF. DNA of the CDR3: TGTGCCATCAGTGAGTCGGGGGGTAAACCTTCCTACGAGCAGTACTTC.

The V call is TRBV4-2, the J call TRBJ2-3; 8 nucleotides align to TRBD2. This CDR3 contains 18 residues. From germline, CDR1 is LGHNA and CDR2 YNFKEQ. V dropped 1 base and J dropped 6; count of bases not matched to a gene: 15. CDR3 sequence: CASSQGPLSGGLDDTQYF. CDR3 sequence (DNA): TGTGCCAGCAGCCAAGGGCCCTTGAGCGGGGGCCTTGACGATACGCAGTATTTT.

The V and J genes are TRBV2 and TRBJ2-7; 12 positions agree with TRBD2. CDR1 SNHLY and CDR2 FYNNEI come from the germline V gene. CDR3 length equals 16 residues. The V and J ends lost 6 bases and 5 bases, in that order; junction bases with no gene match: 11. CDR3: CASSPLAGGPGNEQYF. Written as DNA, the CDR3 is TGTGCCAGCAGCCCCCTAGCGGGGGGGCCGGGAAACGAGCAGTACTTC.

The CDR3 DNA sequence: TGTGCCAGCTCCTTCCGGGGCACTGAAGCTTTCTTT. It encodes CASSFRGTEAFF. This sequence joins TRBV18 and TRBJ1-1; D is unclear. CDR3 length: 12 amino acids. The germline V gene has CDR1 KGHSH and CDR2 LQKENI. V was pared by 6 bases and J by 4 bases, with 9 bases between. Looking up the rest from reference TRBV18 and TRBJ1-1 gives the full variable domain: NAGVMQNPRHLVRRRGQEARLRCSPMKGHSHVYWYRQLPEEGLKFMVYLQKENIIDESGMPKERFSAEFPKEGPSILRIQQVVRGDSAAYFCASSFRGTEAFFGQGTRLTVV.

The CDR3: CASSPDPGGSKKLFF. CDR3 in DNA: TGTGCCAGTAGTCCTGACCCCGGAGGTAGTAAAAAACTGTTTTTT. The V call is TRBV19, the J call TRBJ1-4; D is uncertain. Germline V gene sequence: CDR1 LNHDA, CDR2 SQIVND (reference sequence). The germline V and J ends were trimmed by 5 bases and 9 bases, with 19 bases remaining between them. This CDR3 is built from 15 residues. The complete variable domain, with remaining parts taken from reference TRBV19 and TRBJ1-4, reads DGGITQSPKYLFRKEGQNVTLSCEQNLNHDAMYWYRQDPGQGLRLIYYSQIVNDFQKGDIAEGYSVSREKKESFPLTVTSAQKNPTAFYLCASSPDPGGSKKLFFGSGTQLSVL.